The TCR beta chain under discussion was sequenced for a study of beta chain features in type 1 diabetes. This clone was seen a few times. Isolated RNA was reverse transcribed in full, so expressed TCRB transcripts were sequenced. The repertoire was sequenced with immunoSEQ multiplex PCR; TCRdb's copy has only in-frame clones and lacks some. The sample lists 150,000 to 180,000 clones, over 8.5% occurring once. The source is a man between 18 and 35 years old in good health. Input material: central memory CD4+ T cells from blood.

The chain's CDR3 is CATSSAKEAKNIQYF. The CDR3, as DNA: TGTGCCACCAGCAGTGCGAAAGAGGCCAAAAACATTCAGTACTTC. The chain uses TRBV15 and TRBJ2-4; the D is unclear. Trimming shortened V by 3 bases and J by 1 base, and 10 bases separated the two germline ends. Germline CDR1 reads LNHNV; CDR2 reads YYDKDF (reference sequence). CDR3 length: 15 amino acids.